The TCR beta chain under discussion was sequenced for a study of early T cells in non-severe SARS-CoV-2 infection. Study overall: Bulk RNA taken from unsorted whole blood was sequenced, leaving chains unpaired. Broader study findings: The VDJdb matching leaned toward anti-spike CD8 responses and overlooked private and CD4 specificities.

With respect to this clonotype: Antigen specificity is unknown.

Individual cDNA molecules were tagged with unique molecular identifiers. TCRdb re-derived calls from the 5' RACE reads in MiXCR, one entry per CDR3 protein. Here the sample spans some 50,000 distinct CDR3 sequences, around 10% being singletons. Germline V lookup: CDR1 LGHDT, CDR2 YNNKEL (reference sequence). The CDR3 is made up of 14 amino acids. V gave up 8 bases and J gave up 11 bases; unmatched junction bases: 14. The rearrangement joins TRBV3-1 to TRBJ1-4; 7 nucleotides match TRBD1. Material for sequencing was whole blood. This clonotype was sampled from an adult who was a healthcare worker with PCR-confirmed SARS-CoV-2 infection or an uninfected control (not recorded which). CDR3 in amino acids: CASRLRQGGSKLFF. CDR3 nucleotide sequence: TGTGCCAGCCGATTAAGACAGGGAGGCAGTAAACTGTTTTTT.